This entry lists 18 T cell receptor beta chains sequenced from one sample in a study of cytomegalovirus exposure and HLA in healthy donors. Primers included in the PCR were 60 Vbeta and 13 Jbeta primers. Some clones are missing from TCRdb's copy, which holds only in-frame ones; the method was immunoSEQ multiplex PCR. The table lists fewer than 250,000 clones, under 85% of them singletons. Sequencing was performed on PBMCs. The receptors originated from a woman in her 50s in good health and CMV-seropositive.

A single count supports this clone. The V call is TRBV18, the J call TRBJ1-1; 8 bases are shared with TRBD1. Per germline, CDR1 KGHSH and CDR2 LQKENI. Trimming cost V 4 bases and J 4 bases; bases outside gene matches: 8. The CDR3 has 15 residues. The CDR3 sequence is CASSRSPTGATEAFF. CDR3 DNA sequence: TGTGCCAGCTCACGATCGCCGACAGGGGCCACTGAAGCTTTCTTT.

The chain is built from TRBV9 and TRBJ2-3, with 9 positions matching TRBD2. Trimming took 6 bases from V and 3 from J; bases not matched to a gene: 8. The length of the CDR3 is 15 residues. Germline loops: CDR1 SGDLS, CDR2 YYNGEE. The CDR3 DNA reads TGTGCCAGCACCCGGGGGACTAGCAAGACAGATACGCAGTATTTT. It encodes CASTRGTSKTDTQYF.

The chain couples TRBV4-1 to TRBJ2-7; maybe TRBD2 (7 bases). CDR1 and CDR2 (germline): MGHRA, YSYEKL. V lost 3 bases, J lost 2 bases, and 14 bases lay in between. The CDR3 has 15 residues. CDR3 residues: CASSQLMGGPYEQYF. The DNA for the CDR3 is TGCGCCAGCAGCCAGCTTATGGGGGGGCCCTACGAGCAGTACTTC.

This clone was observed a few times. This chain links TRBV28 with TRBJ1-2, with D maybe TRBD1 (6 bases). This CDR3 has 14 amino acids. Trimming pared 5 bases from V and 4 bases from J, leaving 14 bases between. Germline V gene sequence: CDR1 MDHEN, CDR2 SYDVKM. The CDR3 spells CASSLRRGAYGYTF. The DNA for the CDR3 is TGTGCCAGCAGTCTCCGTCGGGGGGCCTATGGCTACACCTTC.

The gene calls are TRBV28 and TRBJ2-3; maybe TRBD1 (6 bases). Per the germline V gene, CDR1 is MDHEN and CDR2 is SYDVKM. CDR3 length: 16 amino acids. Trimming shortened V by 4 bases and J by 3 bases, and 17 bases separated the two germline ends. This CDR3 reads CASSSLVRGSTDTQYF. DNA for the CDR3: TGTGCCAGCAGTTCGCTAGTCAGGGGCTCGACAGATACGCAGTATTTT. The full variable domain, with the rest looked up from reference TRBV28 and TRBJ2-3, is DVKVTQSSRYLVKRTGEKVFLECVQDMDHENMFWYRQDPGLGLRLIYFSYDVKMKEKGDIPEGYSVSREKKERFSLILESASTNQTSMYLCASSSLVRGSTDTQYFGPGTRLTVL.

The chain combines TRBV7-9 with TRBJ1-2, with D unclear. Germline values: CDR1 SEHNR, CDR2 FQNEAQ (reference sequence). The length of the CDR3 is 13 residues. Trimming cost V 5 bases and J 8 bases, with 15 bases left between them. The CDR3 region has the DNA TGTGCCAGCAGCCCCGATAGTACCCTCGGCTACACCTTC. It specifies CASSPDSTLGYTF. The variable domain in full, completed from reference TRBV7-9 and TRBJ1-2, reads DTGVSQNPRHKITKRGQNVTFRCDPISEHNRLYWYRQTLGQGPEFLTYFQNEAQLEKSRLLSDRFSAERPKGSFSTLEIQRTEQGDSAMYLCASSPDSTLGYTFGSGTRLTVV.

The chain uses TRBV19 and TRBJ1-1; D unclear. This CDR3 is 14 amino acids long. With 5 bases removed from V and 0 bases from J, the gap between germline ends came to 10 bases. Germline CDR1 LNHDA, CDR2 SQIVND (reference sequence). CDR3 nucleotides: TGTGCCAGTAGTCCAACAGTGATGAACACTGAAGCTTTCTTT. Protein product: CASSPTVMNTEAFF. The variable domain in full, completed from reference TRBV19 and TRBJ1-1, reads DGGITQSPKYLFRKEGQNVTLSCEQNLNHDAMYWYRQDPGQGLRLIYYSQIVNDFQKGDIAEGYSVSREKKESFPLTVTSAQKNPTAFYLCASSPTVMNTEAFFGQGTRLTVV.

This clone was detected once. This chain connects TRBV20-1 to TRBJ1-1; D uncertain. The germline CDR1 and CDR2 sequences are DFQATT and SNEGSKA (reference sequence). V was pared by 7 bases and J by 0 bases, with 6 bases between. This CDR3 is built from 11 residues. CDR3 amino acids: CSVRMNTEAFF. DNA for the CDR3: TGCAGTGTGAGGATGAACACTGAAGCTTTCTTT.

V gene TRBV6-6 combines with J gene TRBJ2-1, with 11 bases identical to TRBD2. Trimming cost V 2 bases and J 6 bases; bases outside gene matches: 6. The CDR3 is made up of 16 amino acids. The germline gives CDR1 MNHNY, CDR2 SVGAGI (reference sequence). The CDR3 is CASSYISGGAGNEQFF. In nucleotides, the CDR3 is TGTGCCAGCAGTTACATTAGCGGGGGGGCAGGCAATGAGCAGTTCTTC.

The rearrangement uses TRBV7-8 and TRBJ2-7; a weak D match, TRBD1 (5 bases). CDR1 is SGHVS and CDR2 is FQNEAQ in the germline V gene. V lost 2 bases to trimming and J lost 2 bases, with 22 bases between them. This CDR3 is 18 amino acids long. The CDR3: CASSLLGLVTASPYEQYF. Here the CDR3 DNA reads TGTGCCAGCAGCTTACTAGGGCTAGTGACAGCAAGTCCCTACGAGCAGTACTTC.

The chain joins TRBV4-3 to TRBJ1-1; D ambiguous. Germline V gene sequence: CDR1 LGHNA, CDR2 YSLEER. V was trimmed by 0 bases and J by 4 bases, leaving 18 bases between them. CDR3 size: 17 residues. CDR3 amino acids: CASSQERISGVVTEAFF. DNA for the CDR3: TGCGCCAGCAGCCAAGAACGGATTTCCGGGGTTGTCACTGAAGCTTTCTTT.

The chain is built from TRBV11-2 and TRBJ1-1; 12 nucleotides line up with TRBD1. This CDR3 has 17 amino acids. Trimming cost V 5 bases and J 1 base; bases outside gene matches: 8. Germline V CDR1 and CDR2: SGHAT, FQNNGV. CDR3 loop: CASSSGTGGDGNTEAFF. The DNA of the CDR3 is TGTGCCAGCAGCAGTGGGACAGGGGGCGACGGGAACACTGAAGCTTTCTTT.

This clone was picked up a small number of times. CDR3 sequence: CASSAQQGAYEQYF. Written as DNA, the CDR3 is TGTGCCAGCAGCGCACAACAGGGGGCCTACGAGCAGTACTTC. The V and J genes are TRBV7-2 and TRBJ2-7; TRBD1 agrees at 8 bases. The germline gives CDR1 SGHTA, CDR2 FQGNSA. This CDR3 has 14 amino acids. With 5 bases clipped from V and 2 bases from J, the junction kept 5 bases outside the gene matches.

This chain joins TRBV9 and TRBJ2-3; D may be TRBD1 (5 bases). There are 15 residues in the CDR3. CDR1 SGDLS and CDR2 YYNGEE come from the germline V gene. With 2 bases removed from V and 4 bases from J, the gap between germline ends came to 14 bases. The DNA of the CDR3 is TGTGCCAGCAGCGTTAGGGGCGGAGTCTCAGATACGCAGTATTTT. Its translation: CASSVRGGVSDTQYF.

The gene calls are TRBV10-3 and TRBJ2-5, with 10 positions matching TRBD1. V lost 0 bases and J lost 2; bases outside the gene matches: 12. There are 19 residues in the CDR3. Germline-derived CDR1 and CDR2 are ENHRY and SYGVKD. In DNA, the CDR3 is TGTGCCATCAGTGAGTCCCCGCCGGCCGGGACAGGGGTGCAAGAGACCCAGTACTTC. This codes for CAISESPPAGTGVQETQYF.

The chain employs TRBV29-1 and TRBJ1-1; D might be TRBD1 (5 bases). The CDR3 consists of 14 residues. The V end was cut by 2 bases, the J end by 5 bases, with 15 bases between. Germline CDR1 and CDR2: SQVTM and ANQGSEA. The CDR3 bases are TGCAGCGTTGAAAGGTGGGGGGACGGGACTGAAGCTTTCTTT. It encodes CSVERWGDGTEAFF.

The chain employs TRBV7-9 and TRBJ1-1; 8 bases agree with TRBD1. Germline loops: CDR1 SEHNR, CDR2 FQNEAQ (reference sequence). The junction had 3 bases not matched to a gene; V was cut back by 0 bases and J by 6 bases. There are 14 residues in the CDR3. CDR3 sequence (DNA): TGTGCCAGCAGCTTAGCCGGACAGGGTCCTGAAGCTTTCTTT. Amino acid sequence: CASSLAGQGPEAFF.

The chain carries TRBV5-1 and TRBJ2-3; 11 bases line up with TRBD1. CDR1 SGHRS and CDR2 YFSETQ come from the germline V gene. The ends lost 4 bases at V and 4 bases at J; junction bases unmatched: 5. The CDR3 has 15 amino acids. CDR3 sequence (DNA): TGCGCCAGCAGCATGGACAGGGGGCGGGCAGATACGCAGTATTTT. It yields the protein CASSMDRGRADTQYF.